This T cell receptor (beta chain) was documented in a study of CD8+ T cells in alopecia areata. Whole-study results and caveats: Across lesional scalp, and particularly alopecia totalis/universalis, clonality surpassed that of normal scalp.

Germline lookup yields CDR1 LGHNT and CDR2 FRNRAP. V was shortened by 1 base and J by 0 bases, with 4 bases between the two germline ends. This CDR3 has 15 residues. A FACSAria was used to sort CD4+ and CD8+ T cells. These cells came from PBMCs. Remarks on this clone: Its antigen is unidentified.

cDNA reverse transcribed from extracted RNA served as the sequencing template. Libraries were prepared by immunoSEQ multiplex PCR; TCRdb keeps only in-frame clonotypes and omits some of them. The table has around 120,000 clones, roughly two thirds seen once; the top ten hold around 2.8%. The sequence came from a human donor in good health. The chain carries TRBV12-5 and TRBJ2-6; D is unclear. Input material: CD4+ T cells sorted from blood. The DNA of the CDR3 is TGTGCTAGTGGTTTGGGAGGCTCTGGGGCCAACGTCCTGACTTTC. This gives the protein CASGLGGSGANVLTF.